These 15 T cell receptor beta chains share one sample of origin, sequenced in a study of T-cell memory formation after mild COVID-19. TCRdb reprocessed the 5' RACE reads via MiXCR and lists one record per CDR3 protein. Of more than 150,000 distinct CDR3 sequences in the sample, roughly 23% were seen once. The sequencing sample was made of PBMCs or a T cell subset sorted from them (not recorded which). The receptors originated from an adult woman who had mild COVID-19 (a few samples of this study predate the infection). Cell type and time point are not known.

This clonotype was found a few times. J is TRBJ2-3 and V is TRBV7-9, with 7 bases lining up with TRBD1. CDR3 length: 16 amino acids. The germline gives CDR1 SEHNR, CDR2 FQNEAQ (reference sequence). Germline trimming cut 6 bases from V and 3 bases from J; bases unmatched to any gene: 12. CDR3 in DNA: TGTGCCAGCAGTCCAGGGAGACAGGGATGGACAGATACGCAGTATTTT. Translation gives CASSPGRQGWTDTQYF.

The chain carries TRBV7-6 and TRBJ2-1, with 8 bases that match TRBD2. The CDR3 has 18 amino acids. CDR1 SGHVS and CDR2 FNYEAQ come from the germline V gene. V shed 5 bases, J shed 4 bases, and the junction held 16 bases outside the gene matches. The CDR3: CASSPGAGGGGKYNEQFF. Here the CDR3 DNA reads TGTGCCAGCAGCCCAGGGGCCGGGGGGGGCGGCAAGTACAATGAGCAGTTCTTC.

V gene TRBV12-3 or TRBV12-4 combines with J gene TRBJ2-7, with D unresolved. The length of the CDR3 is 13 residues. V was pared by 3 bases and J by 3 bases, with 9 bases between. The CDR3 protein is CASSFENHYEQYF. The CDR3 DNA reads TGTGCCAGCAGTTTCGAGAACCACTACGAGCAGTACTTC.

This clonotype was seen more than once but under ten times. The chain links TRBV6-1 to TRBJ2-2, with D tentatively TRBD2 (5 bases). The germline CDR1 and CDR2 sequences are MNHNS and SASEGT. The CDR3 length is 16 residues. Trimming removed 10 bases at V and 0 bases at J, with 18 bases between. CDR3 protein: CAILPGLTPNTGELFF. The CDR3 region has the DNA TGTGCCATTCTGCCCGGACTCACGCCGAACACCGGGGAGCTGTTTTTT.

The CDR3 bases are TGTGCCAGCAGCGTAGTCAGCTCCTACAATGAGCAGTTCTTC. Amino acids: CASSVVSSYNEQFF. This chain uses TRBV9 with TRBJ2-1; D unclear. The germline V gene has CDR1 SGDLS and CDR2 YYNGEE. The CDR3 is made up of 14 amino acids. Trimming took off 0 bases at V and 0 bases at J, with 4 bases between the two ends. The entire variable domain, with the rest obtained from reference TRBV9 and TRBJ2-1, is as follows: DSGVTQTPKHLITATGQRVTLRCSPRSGDLSVYWYQQSLDQGLQFLIQYYNGEERAKGNILERFSAQQFPDLHSELNLSSLELGDSALYFCASSVVSSYNEQFFGPGTRLTVL.

This clonotype showed up just once. The chain recombines TRBV12-3 or TRBV12-4 with TRBJ1-1, with D hard to call. The CDR3 extends over 11 amino acids. V lost 7 bases and J 7 bases, leaving 10 bases between the germline ends. CDR3 coding DNA: TGTGCCAGCACCCTAGCGGGTGAAGCTTTCTTT. This encodes CASTLAGEAFF.

V gene TRBV5-1 combines with J gene TRBJ2-7; TRBD1 agrees at 7 bases. The CDR3 is made up of 14 amino acids. CDR1 SGHRS and CDR2 YFSETQ come from the germline V gene. V lost 2 bases, J lost 0 bases, and 2 bases stayed unmatched. The CDR3 loop reads CASSLQGLSYEQYF. The CDR3 region has the DNA TGCGCCAGCAGCTTACAGGGGCTCTCCTACGAGCAGTACTTC.

This clonotype was detected only a few times. The chain links TRBV7-8 to TRBJ2-7; TRBD1 is a possible D gene (5 bases). The CDR3 is made up of 14 amino acids. V was pared by 0 bases and J by 3 bases, with 9 bases between. Germline loops: CDR1 SGHVS, CDR2 FQNEAQ. CDR3 sequence (DNA): TGTGCCAGCAGCTTAGCCCAGGGAAACTACGAGCAGTACTTC. The encoded protein is CASSLAQGNYEQYF.

The chain employs TRBV4-2 and TRBJ2-7; no firm D call. This CDR3 has 13 residues. The V end lost 1 base, the J end lost 1 base, and 5 bases lay between the germline ends. The V gene's germline CDR1 is LGHNA and CDR2 YNFKEQ. CDR3 sequence (DNA): TGTGCCAGCAGCCAAGTCTTGTCCTACGAGCAGTACTTC. This sequence encodes CASSQVLSYEQYF.

This chain connects TRBV29-1 to TRBJ2-3; 9 nucleotides agree with TRBD2. Per the germline V gene, CDR1 is SQVTM and CDR2 is ANQGSEA. Trimming took 3 bases from V and 4 from J; bases not matched to a gene: 8. CDR3 length: 15 residues. The CDR3 DNA reads TGCAGCGTTGACCTGGCTAGCGGGATCGCAGATACGCAGTATTTT. Its protein is CSVDLASGIADTQYF.

The DNA for the CDR3 is TGCAGCGGCCAGGCGGGGGGCCCGGGAAATGAGCAGTTCTTC. Protein sequence: CSGQAGGPGNEQFF. This chain uses TRBV20-1 with TRBJ2-1, with TRBD2 matching over 8 bases. The germline CDR1 and CDR2 sequences are DFQATT and SNEGSKA (reference sequence). The CDR3 length is 14 residues.

The rearrangement uses TRBV11-2 and TRBJ2-5, with 10 bases matching TRBD2. This CDR3 spans 17 amino acids. The V and J ends lost 2 bases and 2 bases, in that order; junction bases with no gene match: 8. From germline, CDR1 is SGHAT and CDR2 FQNNGV. The chain's CDR3 is CASSLFFGTSDQETQYF. CDR3 coding DNA: TGTGCCAGCAGCTTATTCTTTGGGACTAGCGATCAAGAGACCCAGTACTTC.

The V gene is TRBV30, the J gene TRBJ1-6, with unresolved D. V dropped 3 bases and J dropped 6 bases, with 12 bases sitting between them. Looked up from germline, CDR1 is GTSNPN and CDR2 is SVGIG (reference sequence). The CDR3 runs 14 residues. CDR3 bases: TGTGCCTGGAGGCGCTCCGCGGGTAATTCACCCCTCCACTTT. Amino acid sequence: CAWRRSAGNSPLHF.

This clonotype was seen only a few times. The chain has TRBV11-2 and TRBJ2-1, with 7 bases that match TRBD2. There are 15 residues in the CDR3. The trim removed 1 base at V and 6 bases at J, leaving 6 bases unmatched. Germline V gene data show CDR1 as SGHAT and CDR2 as FQNNGV. The CDR3 loop reads CASSLAWEGRNEQFF. Written as DNA, the CDR3 is TGTGCCAGCAGCTTAGCTTGGGAGGGGCGCAATGAGCAGTTCTTC.

This clonotype was recorded many times. This chain connects TRBV7-8 to TRBJ2-7; 11 bases are shared with TRBD1. Germline V gives CDR1 SGHVS, CDR2 FQNEAQ. After removal of 5 bases from V and 2 bases from J, the junction contained 8 bases not matched to a gene. This CDR3 region has 16 residues. This CDR3 is CASSNPGQGATYEQYF. The DNA for the CDR3 is TGTGCCAGCAGCAACCCCGGACAGGGGGCCACCTACGAGCAGTACTTC.